This T cell receptor beta chain was found in a study of monozygotic twins with cystic fibrosis. The assay was immunoSEQ multiplex PCR, and TCRdb's table has in-frame clones only and misses some. The sample contains roughly 24,000 clones, around 97% of which appear only once. Looked up from germline, CDR1 is MNHNS and CDR2 is SASEGT. CDR3 length equals 13 residues. Trimming took 5 bases from V and 6 from J, leaving 14 bases between them. This sequence joins TRBV6-1 and TRBJ2-7; maybe TRBD1 (6 bases). The origin of this receptor is a girl between 5 and 17 years old with cystic fibrosis. The specimen was blood. CDR3 sequence reads: CASSPTLQGEQYV. The CDR3 DNA reads TGTGCCAGCAGTCCAACTCTACAGGGCGAGCAGTACGTC.